The entry below gives a single TCR beta chain sequence along with its context. Its antigen is still unknown. RNA amounts of roughly 0.5 to 1 ug underwent reverse transcription with random hexamers. TCRdb reprocessed the immunoSEQ multiplex PCR reads with MiXCR, giving one entry per CDR3 protein. The data contain some 50,000 distinct CDR3 sequences, approximately 95% of them singletons. This entry belongs to a study of CD8 T cells in Susac syndrome. Findings and caveats of the study: The study's TCR sequencing and HLA analysis drew on a certain number of individuals. That number was acknowledged as relatively small.

Purification of the CD8+ and CD4+ T cells relied on negative isolation, and TEMRA cells underwent FACS enrichment. V was pared by 0 bases and J by 4 bases, with 17 bases between. Germline CDR1 reads MNHEY; CDR2 reads SVGAGI. CDR3 length equals 17 residues. The sequencing input was CD8+ T cells from PBMCs. The chain employs TRBV6-5 and TRBJ2-3; a possible D gene is TRBD2 (6 bases). This receptor was obtained from a human donor with Susac syndrome. CDR3 DNA: TGTGCCAGCAGTTACTCCTCATGGCGGGGTTTCCCAGATACGCAGTATTTT. Amino acids: CASSYSSWRGFPDTQYF.